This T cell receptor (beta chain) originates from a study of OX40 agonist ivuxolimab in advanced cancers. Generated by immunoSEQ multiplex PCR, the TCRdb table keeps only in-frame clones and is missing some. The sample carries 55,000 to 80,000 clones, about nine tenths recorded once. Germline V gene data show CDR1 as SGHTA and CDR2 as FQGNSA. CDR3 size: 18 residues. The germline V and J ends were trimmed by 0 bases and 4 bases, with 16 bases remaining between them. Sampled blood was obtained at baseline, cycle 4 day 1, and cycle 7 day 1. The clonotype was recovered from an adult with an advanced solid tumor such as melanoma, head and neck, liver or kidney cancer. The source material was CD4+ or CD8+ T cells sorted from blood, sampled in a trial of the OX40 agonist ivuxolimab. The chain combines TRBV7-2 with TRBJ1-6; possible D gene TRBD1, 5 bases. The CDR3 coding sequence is TGTGCCAGCAGCTTAGCTGCCGGGACGGTCGTATATAATTCACCCCTCCACTTT. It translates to CASSLAAGTVVYNSPLHF.